These 15 T cell receptor beta chains share one sample of origin, sequenced in a study of blood T cells in healthy people across ages. It was with a sample-barcoded 5' primer and a J-beta primer mix that a second PCR of about 6 to 12 cycles was run. TCRdb processed the 5' RACE reads anew with MiXCR; each CDR3 protein has one entry. The sample has some 1.4 million distinct CDR3 sequences; 40% to 50% are singletons. Material: blood. The source is a woman between 18 and 30 years old in good health.

This clonotype was seen a few times. This chain links TRBV7-2 with TRBJ2-3; 14 bases line up with TRBD2. The germline CDR1 and CDR2 sequences are SGHTA and FQGNSA. This CDR3 is 18 amino acids long. V lost 5 bases and J lost 0; bases outside the gene matches: 7. Here the CDR3 DNA reads TGTGCCAGCAGCAAGGGACTAGCGGGAGCTCGGAGCACAGATACGCAGTATTTT. As protein: CASSKGLAGARSTDTQYF.

CDR3 residues: CASSRGLAGGLYNEQFF. The CDR3 nucleotides are TGTGCCAGCAGCCGGGGACTAGCGGGGGGGCTCTACAATGAGCAGTTCTTC. The rearrangement joins TRBV3-1 to TRBJ2-1; TRBD2 matches 16 bases. From germline, CDR1 is LGHDT and CDR2 YNNKEL (reference sequence). There are 17 residues in the CDR3. V shed 4 bases, J shed 3 bases, and the junction held 3 bases outside the gene matches.

This chain links TRBV7-9 with TRBJ1-1; D call uncertain. CDR1 is SEHNR and CDR2 is FQNEAQ in the germline V gene (reference sequence). There are 14 residues in the CDR3. Deletions cut 5 bases from V and 0 bases from J, with 10 bases between. The CDR3 DNA follows: TGTGCCAGCAGCCACCCGGGCCTGAACACTGAAGCTTTCTTT. This translates into CASSHPGLNTEAFF.

J is TRBJ1-1 and V is TRBV20-1; no firm D call. Germline loops: CDR1 DFQATT, CDR2 SNEGSKA (reference sequence). The CDR3 is 13 amino acids. Trimming cost V 7 bases and J 1 base, with 13 bases left between them. The CDR3 DNA reads TGCAGTGTCCCGGGAGGGTCGAACACTGAAGCTTTCTTT. Translated, it gives CSVPGGSNTEAFF.

The chain is built from TRBV2 and TRBJ1-1, with 8 bases matching TRBD1. The junction had 18 bases not matched to a gene; V was cut back by 6 bases and J by 0 bases. The CDR3 has 19 residues. The germline V gene encodes CDR1 SNHLY and CDR2 FYNNEI. CDR3 loop: CASSKDPNRGGKMNTEAFF. The CDR3 DNA sequence: TGTGCCAGCAGCAAAGACCCTAACAGGGGGGGGAAGATGAACACTGAAGCTTTCTTT. Together with reference TRBV2 and TRBJ1-1, the CDR3 gives the full variable domain: EPEVTQTPSHQVTQMGQEVILRCVPISNHLYFYWYRQILGQKVEFLVSFYNNEISEKSEIFDDQFSVERPDGSNFTLKIRSTKLEDSAMYFCASSKDPNRGGKMNTEAFFGQGTRLTVV.

The J gene is TRBJ2-1, the V gene TRBV10-2; D may be TRBD2 (6 bases). Germline-derived CDR1 and CDR2 are WSHSY and SAAADI. V gave up 0 bases and J gave up 12 bases, with 12 bases separating them. The CDR3 has 13 residues. CDR3 sequence: CASSESWARGQFF. The CDR3 DNA reads as TGCGCCAGCAGTGAGTCATGGGCGCGGGGGCAGTTCTTC.

CDR3 loop: CASRGGGATQYF. CDR3 coding DNA: TGTGCCAGCCGGGGGGGCGGGGCCACGCAGTATTTT. The V gene is TRBV2, the J gene TRBJ2-3; 8 bases fit TRBD2. This CDR3 is 12 amino acids long. Losses at the gene ends were 8 bases for V and 9 bases for J; bases not matched to a gene: 7. CDR1 and CDR2 from the germline V gene are SNHLY and FYNNEI. Using reference TRBV2 and TRBJ2-3 for the parts outside the CDR3, the full variable domain is EPEVTQTPSHQVTQMGQEVILRCVPISNHLYFYWYRQILGQKVEFLVSFYNNEISEKSEIFDDQFSVERPDGSNFTLKIRSTKLEDSAMYFCASRGGGATQYFGPGTRLTVL.

This chain links TRBV29-1 with TRBJ1-2; a possible D gene is TRBD1 (5 bases). The CDR3 has 14 amino acids. V shed 2 bases and J shed 8 bases, with 18 bases lying between them. CDR1 is SQVTM, CDR2 ANQGSEA, per germline. The CDR3 region is CSVEMVAGQRGYTF. CDR3 nucleotides: TGCAGCGTTGAAATGGTGGCAGGGCAAAGAGGCTACACCTTC.

CDR3: CASSFIPGTYEQYF. The CDR3 nucleotides read TGTGCCAGCAGTTTTATCCCAGGGACCTACGAGCAGTACTTC. The V gene is TRBV12-3 or TRBV12-4, the J gene TRBJ2-4; D may be TRBD1 (5 bases). The end of the DNA aligns better with TRBJ2-7, so the J call may be wrong. The CDR3 sequence is 14 residues long.

This clonotype was counted a few times. This sequence joins TRBV2 and TRBJ1-5; D is uncertain. The germline V gene encodes CDR1 SNHLY and CDR2 FYNNEI. V lost 8 bases to trimming and J lost 6 bases, with 23 bases between them. The CDR3 sequence is 16 residues long. CDR3 protein: CASALETPTRGQPQHF. CDR3 nucleotide sequence: TGTGCCAGCGCGCTGGAGACTCCCACCCGGGGTCAGCCCCAGCATTTT.

The table lists this clonotype with a count of one. The rearrangement joins TRBV2 to TRBJ1-2; 8 bases match TRBD1. V lost 4 bases, J lost 9 bases, and 7 bases stayed unmatched. The CDR3 is 13 amino acids. Germline V gene sequence: CDR1 SNHLY, CDR2 FYNNEI. The CDR3 nucleotides are TGTGCCAGCAGTGGGAGGGGACAGGAGAGCTACACCTTC. It yields the protein CASSGRGQESYTF. Together with reference TRBV2 and TRBJ1-2, the CDR3 gives the full variable domain: EPEVTQTPSHQVTQMGQEVILRCVPISNHLYFYWYRQILGQKVEFLVSFYNNEISEKSEIFDDQFSVERPDGSNFTLKIRSTKLEDSAMYFCASSGRGQESYTFGSGTRLTVV.

About this clonotype itself: Just one base apart from a much larger clone, this may be a read error. The rearrangement links TRBV24-1 to TRBJ2-5; TRBD2 matches at 14 bases. The germline V gene has CDR1 KGHDR and CDR2 SFDVKD. Trimming at V came to 5 bases and at J to 0 bases, leaving 7 bases not matched to a gene. The CDR3 is 18 residues long. CDR3 sequence reads: CATSAGEGLAGDQETQYF. The CDR3 DNA is TGTGCCACCAGTGCTGGTGAGGGACTAGCGGGGGACCAAGAGACCCAGTACTTC.

This clonotype was seen more than once but under ten times. This chain links TRBV7-2 with TRBJ2-1, with D perhaps matching TRBD1 (6 bases). The CDR3 is 17 residues long. Germline loops: CDR1 SGHTA, CDR2 FQGNSA. Trimming took 4 bases from V and 1 from J, leaving 17 bases between them. The CDR3 DNA sequence: TGTGCCAGCAGCTCCTACAGGGACGGACGGTCCTACAATGAGCAGTTCTTC. Translated: CASSSYRDGRSYNEQFF.

CDR3 amino acids: CASSQAQAAPYEQYF. The CDR3 DNA sequence: TGTGCCAGCAGCCAAGCCCAGGCAGCCCCCTACGAGCAGTACTTC. The chain carries TRBV4-2 and TRBJ2-7; no clear D gene. CDR3 length equals 15 residues. The V and J ends lost 1 base and 2 bases respectively, with 12 bases between them. Germline-derived CDR1 and CDR2 are LGHNA and YNFKEQ.

V gene TRBV2 combines with J gene TRBJ2-7; D gene uncertain. The germline V and J ends were trimmed by 4 bases and 3 bases, with 13 bases remaining between them. CDR3 length equals 14 residues. Germline-derived CDR1 and CDR2 are SNHLY and FYNNEI. The CDR3 DNA reads as TGTGCCAGCAGTGCAAGCAGTTTGGGCTACGAGCAGTACTTC. It translates to CASSASSLGYEQYF. Variable domain in full (rest from reference TRBV2 and TRBJ2-7): EPEVTQTPSHQVTQMGQEVILRCVPISNHLYFYWYRQILGQKVEFLVSFYNNEISEKSEIFDDQFSVERPDGSNFTLKIRSTKLEDSAMYFCASSASSLGYEQYFGPGTRLTVT.